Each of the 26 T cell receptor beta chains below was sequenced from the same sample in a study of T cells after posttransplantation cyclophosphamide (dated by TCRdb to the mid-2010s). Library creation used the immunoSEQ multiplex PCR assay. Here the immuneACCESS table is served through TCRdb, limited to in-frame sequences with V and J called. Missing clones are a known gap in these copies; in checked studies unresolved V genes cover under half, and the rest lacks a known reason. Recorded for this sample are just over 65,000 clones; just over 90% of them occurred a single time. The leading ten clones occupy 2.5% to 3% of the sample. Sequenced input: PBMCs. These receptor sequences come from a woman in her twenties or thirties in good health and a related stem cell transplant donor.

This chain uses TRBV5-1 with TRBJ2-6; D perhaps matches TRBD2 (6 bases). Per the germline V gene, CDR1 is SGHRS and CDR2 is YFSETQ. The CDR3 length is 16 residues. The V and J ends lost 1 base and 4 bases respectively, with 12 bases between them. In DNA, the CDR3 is TGCGCCAGCAGCTTGAGTGCCGGGAGCGGGGCCAACGTCCTGACTTTC. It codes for CASSLSAGSGANVLTF.

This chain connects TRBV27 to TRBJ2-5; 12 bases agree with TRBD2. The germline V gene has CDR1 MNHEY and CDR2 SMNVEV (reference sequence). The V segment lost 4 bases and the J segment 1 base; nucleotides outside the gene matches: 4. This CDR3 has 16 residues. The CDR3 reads CASSSGLAGPQETQYF. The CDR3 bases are TGTGCCAGCAGTTCGGGACTAGCGGGCCCCCAAGAGACCCAGTACTTC.

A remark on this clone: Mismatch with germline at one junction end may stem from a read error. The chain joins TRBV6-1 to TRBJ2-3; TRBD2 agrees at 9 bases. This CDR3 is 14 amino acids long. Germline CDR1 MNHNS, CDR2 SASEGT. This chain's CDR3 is CASSSGTSRDTQYF. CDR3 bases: TGTGCCAGCAGTTCCGGGACTAGCAGAGATACGCAGTATTTT.

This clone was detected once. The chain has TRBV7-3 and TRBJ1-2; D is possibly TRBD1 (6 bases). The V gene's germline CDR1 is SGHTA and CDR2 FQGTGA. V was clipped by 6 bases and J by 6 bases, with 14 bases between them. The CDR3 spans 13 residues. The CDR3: CASRGWGADGYTF. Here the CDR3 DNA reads TGTGCCAGCAGAGGCTGGGGGGCCGATGGCTACACCTTC. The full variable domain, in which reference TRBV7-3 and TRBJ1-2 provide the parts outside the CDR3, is GAGVSQTPSNKVTEKGKYVELRCDPISGHTALYWYRQSLGQGPEFLIYFQGTGAADDSGLPNDRFFAVRPEGSVSTLKIQRTERGDSAVYLCASRGWGADGYTFGSGTRLTVV.

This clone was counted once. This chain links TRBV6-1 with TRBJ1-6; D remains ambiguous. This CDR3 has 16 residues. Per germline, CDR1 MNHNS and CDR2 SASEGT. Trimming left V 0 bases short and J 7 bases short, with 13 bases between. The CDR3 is CASSEATDKRNSPLHF. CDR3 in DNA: TGTGCCAGCAGTGAAGCGACCGATAAACGGAATTCACCCCTCCACTTT.

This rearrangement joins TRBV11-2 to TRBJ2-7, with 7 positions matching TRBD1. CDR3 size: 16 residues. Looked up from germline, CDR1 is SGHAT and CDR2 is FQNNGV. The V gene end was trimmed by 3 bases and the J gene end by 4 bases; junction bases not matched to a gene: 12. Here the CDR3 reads CASSLGNRDRPYEQYF. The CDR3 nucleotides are TGTGCCAGCAGCTTGGGGAACCGGGACAGACCTTACGAGCAGTACTTC.

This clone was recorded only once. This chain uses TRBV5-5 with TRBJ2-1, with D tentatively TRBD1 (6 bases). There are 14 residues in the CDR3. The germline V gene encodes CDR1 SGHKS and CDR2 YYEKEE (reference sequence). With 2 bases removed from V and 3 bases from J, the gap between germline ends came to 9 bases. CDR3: CASSLGGLYNEQFF. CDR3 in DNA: TGTGCCAGCAGCTTAGGGGGTCTCTACAATGAGCAGTTCTTC.

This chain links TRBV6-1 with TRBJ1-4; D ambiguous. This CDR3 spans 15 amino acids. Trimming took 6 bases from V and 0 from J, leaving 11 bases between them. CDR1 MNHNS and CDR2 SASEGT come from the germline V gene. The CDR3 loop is CASSPSSATNEKLFF. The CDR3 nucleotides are TGTGCCAGCAGCCCTTCAAGCGCAACTAATGAAAAACTGTTTTTT.

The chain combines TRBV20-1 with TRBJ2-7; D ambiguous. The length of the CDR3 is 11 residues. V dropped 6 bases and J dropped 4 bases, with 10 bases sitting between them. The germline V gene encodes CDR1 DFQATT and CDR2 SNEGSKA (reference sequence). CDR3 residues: CSAPQRYEQYF. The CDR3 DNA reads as TGCAGTGCGCCACAGAGATACGAGCAGTACTTC.

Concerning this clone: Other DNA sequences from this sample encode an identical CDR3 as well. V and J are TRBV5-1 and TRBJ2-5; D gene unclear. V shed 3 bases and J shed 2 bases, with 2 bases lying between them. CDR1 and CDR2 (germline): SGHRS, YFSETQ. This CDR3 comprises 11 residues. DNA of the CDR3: TGCGCCAGCAGCTCTCAAGAGACCCAGTACTTC. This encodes CASSSQETQYF.

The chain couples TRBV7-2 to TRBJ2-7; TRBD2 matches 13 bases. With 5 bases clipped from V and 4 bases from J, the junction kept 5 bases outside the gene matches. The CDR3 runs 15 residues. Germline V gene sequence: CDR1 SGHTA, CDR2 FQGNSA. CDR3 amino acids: CASSLTSGGGYEQYF. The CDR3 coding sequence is TGTGCCAGCAGCCTCACTAGCGGGGGGGGTTACGAGCAGTACTTC.

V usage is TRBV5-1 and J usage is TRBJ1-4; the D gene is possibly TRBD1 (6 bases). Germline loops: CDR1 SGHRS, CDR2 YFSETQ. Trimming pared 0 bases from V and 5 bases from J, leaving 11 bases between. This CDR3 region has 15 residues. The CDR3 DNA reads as TGCGCCAGCAGCTTGGGTGGGACAATGAATGAAAAACTGTTTTTT. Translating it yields CASSLGGTMNEKLFF.

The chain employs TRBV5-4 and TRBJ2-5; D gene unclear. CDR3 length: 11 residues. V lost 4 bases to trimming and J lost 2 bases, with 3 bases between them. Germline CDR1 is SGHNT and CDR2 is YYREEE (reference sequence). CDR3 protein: CASSQQETQYF. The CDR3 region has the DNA TGTGCCAGCAGCCAACAAGAGACCCAGTACTTC.

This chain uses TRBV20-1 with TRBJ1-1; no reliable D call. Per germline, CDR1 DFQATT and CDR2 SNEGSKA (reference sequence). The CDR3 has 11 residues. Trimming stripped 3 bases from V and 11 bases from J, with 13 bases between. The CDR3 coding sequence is TGCAGTGCTAGTACCCAGGCTGTGGCTTTCTTT. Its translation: CSASTQAVAFF.

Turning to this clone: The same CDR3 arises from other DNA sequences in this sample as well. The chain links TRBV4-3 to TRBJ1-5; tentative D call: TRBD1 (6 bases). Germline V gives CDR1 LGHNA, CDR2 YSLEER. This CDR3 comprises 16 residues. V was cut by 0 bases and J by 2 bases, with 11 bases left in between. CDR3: CASSQDLRGGNQPQHF. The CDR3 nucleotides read TGCGCCAGCAGCCAAGATCTCAGGGGAGGCAATCAGCCCCAGCATTTT.

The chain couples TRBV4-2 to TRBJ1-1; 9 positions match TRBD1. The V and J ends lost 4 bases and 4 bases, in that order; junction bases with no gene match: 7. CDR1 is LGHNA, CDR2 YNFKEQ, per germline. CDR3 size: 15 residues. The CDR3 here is CASSRMTGGSTEAFF. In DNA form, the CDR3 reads TGTGCCAGCAGCCGAATGACAGGGGGAAGCACTGAAGCTTTCTTT.

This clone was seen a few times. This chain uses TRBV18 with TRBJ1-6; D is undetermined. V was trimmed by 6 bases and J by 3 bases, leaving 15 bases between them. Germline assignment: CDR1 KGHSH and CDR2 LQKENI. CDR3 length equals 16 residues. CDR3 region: CASSPTTSDYNSPLHF. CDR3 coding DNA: TGTGCCAGCTCCCCGACGACCTCTGACTATAATTCACCCCTCCACTTT.

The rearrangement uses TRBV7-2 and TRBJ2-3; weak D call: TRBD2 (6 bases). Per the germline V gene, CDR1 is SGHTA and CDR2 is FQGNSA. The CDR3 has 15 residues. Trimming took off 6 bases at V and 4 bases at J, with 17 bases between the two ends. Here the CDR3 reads CASSQPGRGPDTQYF. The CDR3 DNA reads TGTGCCAGCAGTCAGCCAGGGCGGGGTCCAGATACGCAGTATTTT.

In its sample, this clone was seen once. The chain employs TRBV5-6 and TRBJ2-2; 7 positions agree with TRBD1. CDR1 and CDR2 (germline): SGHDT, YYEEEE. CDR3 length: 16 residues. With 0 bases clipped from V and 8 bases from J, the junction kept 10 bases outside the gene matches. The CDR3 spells CASSLALDRLTGELFF. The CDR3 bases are TGTGCCAGCAGCTTGGCCTTGGACAGGTTGACTGGGGAGCTGTTTTTT. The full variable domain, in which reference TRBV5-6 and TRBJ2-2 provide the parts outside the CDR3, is DAGVTQSPTHLIKTRGQQVTLRCSPKSGHDTVSWYQQALGQGPQFIFQYYEEEERQRGNFPDRFSGHQFPNYSSELNVNALLLGDSALYLCASSLALDRLTGELFFGEGSRLTVL.

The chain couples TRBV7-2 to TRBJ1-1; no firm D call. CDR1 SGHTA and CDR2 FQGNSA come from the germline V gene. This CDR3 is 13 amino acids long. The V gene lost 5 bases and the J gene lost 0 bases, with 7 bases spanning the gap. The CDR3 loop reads CASSPGMNTEAFF. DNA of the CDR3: TGTGCCAGCAGCCCCGGGATGAACACTGAAGCTTTCTTT.

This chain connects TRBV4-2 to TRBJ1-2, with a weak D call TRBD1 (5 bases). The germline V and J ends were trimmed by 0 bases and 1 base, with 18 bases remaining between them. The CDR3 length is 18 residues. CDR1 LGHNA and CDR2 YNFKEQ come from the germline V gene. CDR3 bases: TGTGCCAGCAGCCAAGAAAGGGCAGGGAGGGTTAATAACTATGGCTACACCTTC. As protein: CASSQERAGRVNNYGYTF.

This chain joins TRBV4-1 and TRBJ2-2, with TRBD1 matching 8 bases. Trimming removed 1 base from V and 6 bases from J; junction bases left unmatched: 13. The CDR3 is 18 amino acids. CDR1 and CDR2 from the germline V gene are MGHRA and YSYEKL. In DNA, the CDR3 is TGCGCCAGCAGCCAAGGGGGACAGGCCCAACGGCAGGCCGGGGAGCTGTTTTTT. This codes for CASSQGGQAQRQAGELFF.

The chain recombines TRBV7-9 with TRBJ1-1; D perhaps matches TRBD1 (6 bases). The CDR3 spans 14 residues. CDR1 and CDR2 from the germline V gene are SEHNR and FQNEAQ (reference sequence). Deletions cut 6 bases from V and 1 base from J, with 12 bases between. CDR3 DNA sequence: TGTGCCAGCAGTCCTGACAGGACGAACACTGAAGCTTTCTTT. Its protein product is CASSPDRTNTEAFF.

The CDR3: CASSQVSWGRKNTIYF. The CDR3 coding sequence is TGCGCCAGCAGCCAAGTATCCTGGGGCCGGAAAAACACCATATATTTT. The chain has TRBV4-1 and TRBJ1-3; D is perhaps TRBD1 (5 bases). Germline V gene sequence: CDR1 MGHRA, CDR2 YSYEKL. Trimming took 1 base from V and 6 from J, leaving 16 bases between them. The CDR3 contains 16 residues.

Written as DNA, the CDR3 is TGTGCCTGGAGTGTACGCACAGGTTTCAATGAGCAGTTCTTC. As protein: CAWSVRTGFNEQFF. J is TRBJ2-1 and V is TRBV30, with D perhaps matching TRBD1 (5 bases). Trimming cost V 0 bases and J 6 bases, with 12 bases left between them. Per germline, CDR1 GTSNPN and CDR2 SVGIG (reference sequence). The CDR3 extends over 14 amino acids. The entire variable domain, with the rest obtained from reference TRBV30 and TRBJ2-1, is as follows: SQTIHQWPATLVQPVGSPLSLECTVEGTSNPNLYWYRQAAGRGLQLLFYSVGIGQISSEVPQNLSASRPQDRQFILSSKKLLLSDSGFYLCAWSVRTGFNEQFFGPGTRLTVL.

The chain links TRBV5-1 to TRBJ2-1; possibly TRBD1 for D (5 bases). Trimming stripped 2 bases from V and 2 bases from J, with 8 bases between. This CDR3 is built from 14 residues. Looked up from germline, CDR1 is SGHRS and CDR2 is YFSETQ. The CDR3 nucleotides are TGCGCCAGCAGCTTAGGGGCCCCCTACAATGAGCAGTTCTTC. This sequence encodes CASSLGAPYNEQFF.